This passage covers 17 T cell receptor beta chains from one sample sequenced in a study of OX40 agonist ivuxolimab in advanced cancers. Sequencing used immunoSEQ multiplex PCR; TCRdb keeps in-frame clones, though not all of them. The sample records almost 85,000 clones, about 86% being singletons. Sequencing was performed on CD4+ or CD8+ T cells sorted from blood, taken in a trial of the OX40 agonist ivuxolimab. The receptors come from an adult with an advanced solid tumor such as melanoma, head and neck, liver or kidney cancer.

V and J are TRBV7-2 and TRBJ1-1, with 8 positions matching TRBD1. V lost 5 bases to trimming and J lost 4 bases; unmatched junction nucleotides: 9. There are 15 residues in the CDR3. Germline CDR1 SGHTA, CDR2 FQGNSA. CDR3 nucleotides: TGTGCCAGCAGCCCATGGACAGGGAGAGGCACTGAAGCTTTCTTT. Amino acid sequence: CASSPWTGRGTEAFF.

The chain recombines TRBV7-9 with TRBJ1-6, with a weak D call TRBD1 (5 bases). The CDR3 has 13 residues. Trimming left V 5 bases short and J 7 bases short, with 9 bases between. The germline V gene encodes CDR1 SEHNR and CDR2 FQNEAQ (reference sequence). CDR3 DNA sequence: TGTGCCAGCAGCACCGGGGGGAATTCACCCCTCCACTTT. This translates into CASSTGGNSPLHF.

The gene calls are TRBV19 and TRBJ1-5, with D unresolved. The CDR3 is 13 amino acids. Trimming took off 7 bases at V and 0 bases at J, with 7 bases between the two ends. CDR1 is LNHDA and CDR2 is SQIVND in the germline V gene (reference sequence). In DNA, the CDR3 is TGTGCCAGTACCCCGTATAGCAATCAGCCCCAGCATTTT. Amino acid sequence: CASTPYSNQPQHF.

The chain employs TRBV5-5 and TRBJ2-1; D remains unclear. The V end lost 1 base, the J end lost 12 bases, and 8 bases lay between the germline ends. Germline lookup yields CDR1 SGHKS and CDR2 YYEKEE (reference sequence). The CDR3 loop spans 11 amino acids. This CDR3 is CASSLQVAQFF. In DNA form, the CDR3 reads TGTGCCAGCAGCTTGCAGGTTGCGCAGTTCTTC. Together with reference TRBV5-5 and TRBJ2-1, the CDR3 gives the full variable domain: DAGVTQSPTHLIKTRGQQVTLRCSPISGHKSVSWYQQVLGQGPQFIFQYYEKEERGRGNFPDRFSARQFPNYSSELNVNALLLGDSALYLCASSLQVAQFFGPGTRLTVL.

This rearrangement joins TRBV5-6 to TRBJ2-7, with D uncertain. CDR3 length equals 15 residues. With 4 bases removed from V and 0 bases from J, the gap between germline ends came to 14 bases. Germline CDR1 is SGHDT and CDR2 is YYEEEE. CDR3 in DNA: TGTGCCAGCAGCAGCGCCGTTACAGACTCCTACGAGCAGTACTTC. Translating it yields CASSSAVTDSYEQYF.

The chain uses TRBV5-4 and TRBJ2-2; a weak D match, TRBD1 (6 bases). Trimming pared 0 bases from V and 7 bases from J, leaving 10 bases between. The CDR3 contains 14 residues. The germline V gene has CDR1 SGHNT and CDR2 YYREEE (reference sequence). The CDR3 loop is CASSLGGPDGELFF. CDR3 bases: TGTGCCAGCAGCTTGGGGGGGCCTGACGGGGAGCTGTTTTTT.

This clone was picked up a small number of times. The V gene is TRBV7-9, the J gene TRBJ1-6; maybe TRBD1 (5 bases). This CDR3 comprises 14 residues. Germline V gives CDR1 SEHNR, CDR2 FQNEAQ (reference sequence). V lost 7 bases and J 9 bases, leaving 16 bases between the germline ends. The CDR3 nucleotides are TGTGCCAGCACCGTCGACAGTGACATTTCACCCCTCCACTTT. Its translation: CASTVDSDISPLHF.

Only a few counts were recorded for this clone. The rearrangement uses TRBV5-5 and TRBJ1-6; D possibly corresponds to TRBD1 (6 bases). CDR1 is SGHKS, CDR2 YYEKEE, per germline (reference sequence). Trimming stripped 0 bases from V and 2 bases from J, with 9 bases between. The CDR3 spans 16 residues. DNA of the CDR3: TGTGCCAGCAGCTTGGAACCAGGGGCCTATAATTCACCCCTCCACTTT. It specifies CASSLEPGAYNSPLHF.

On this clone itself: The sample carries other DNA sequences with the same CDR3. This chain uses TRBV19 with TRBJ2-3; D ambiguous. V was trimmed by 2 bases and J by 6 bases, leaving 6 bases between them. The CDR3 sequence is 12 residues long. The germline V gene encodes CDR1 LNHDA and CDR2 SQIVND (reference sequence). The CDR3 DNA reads TGTGCCAGTAGTATAAGTACGGATACGCAGTATTTT. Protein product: CASSISTDTQYF.

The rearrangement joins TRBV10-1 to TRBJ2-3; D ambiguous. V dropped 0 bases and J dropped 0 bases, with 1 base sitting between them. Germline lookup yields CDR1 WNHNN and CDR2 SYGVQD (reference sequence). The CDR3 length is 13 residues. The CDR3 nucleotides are TGCGCCAGCAGTGAGTCTAGCACAGATACGCAGTATTTT. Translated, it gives CASSESSTDTQYF.

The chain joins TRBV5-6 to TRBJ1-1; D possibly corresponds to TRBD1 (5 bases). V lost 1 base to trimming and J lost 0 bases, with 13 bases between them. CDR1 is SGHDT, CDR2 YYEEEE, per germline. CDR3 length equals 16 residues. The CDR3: CASSLIGASMNTEAFF. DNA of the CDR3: TGTGCCAGCAGCTTGATCGGGGCCTCAATGAACACTGAAGCTTTCTTT. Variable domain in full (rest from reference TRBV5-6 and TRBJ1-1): DAGVTQSPTHLIKTRGQQVTLRCSPKSGHDTVSWYQQALGQGPQFIFQYYEEEERQRGNFPDRFSGHQFPNYSSELNVNALLLGDSALYLCASSLIGASMNTEAFFGQGTRLTVV.

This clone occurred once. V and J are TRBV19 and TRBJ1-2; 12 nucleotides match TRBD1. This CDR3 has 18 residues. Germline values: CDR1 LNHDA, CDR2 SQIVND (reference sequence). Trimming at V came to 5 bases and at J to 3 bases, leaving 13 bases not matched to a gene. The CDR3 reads CASSSPWDRGRRDYGYTF. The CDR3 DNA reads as TGTGCCAGTAGTTCACCTTGGGACAGGGGGCGCCGGGACTATGGCTACACCTTC.

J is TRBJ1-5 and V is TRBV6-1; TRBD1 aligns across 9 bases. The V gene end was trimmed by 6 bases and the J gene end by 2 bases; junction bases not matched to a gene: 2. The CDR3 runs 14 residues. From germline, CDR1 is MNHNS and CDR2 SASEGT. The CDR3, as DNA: TGTGCCAGCAGGGACAGGGGTCGCAATCAGCCCCAGCATTTT. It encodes CASRDRGRNQPQHF.

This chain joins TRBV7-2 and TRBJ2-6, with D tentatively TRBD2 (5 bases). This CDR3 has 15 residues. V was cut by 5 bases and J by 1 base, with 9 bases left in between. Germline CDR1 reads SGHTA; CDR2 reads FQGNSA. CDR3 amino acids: CASSLGSSGANVLTF. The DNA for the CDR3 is TGTGCCAGCAGCCTAGGGAGTTCTGGGGCCAACGTCCTGACTTTC.

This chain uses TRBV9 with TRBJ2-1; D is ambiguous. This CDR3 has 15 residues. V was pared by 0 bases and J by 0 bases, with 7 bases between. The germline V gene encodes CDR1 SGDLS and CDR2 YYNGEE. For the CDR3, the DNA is TGTGCCAGCAGCGTAGGGGCTAGCTCCTACAATGAGCAGTTCTTC. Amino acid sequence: CASSVGASSYNEQFF.

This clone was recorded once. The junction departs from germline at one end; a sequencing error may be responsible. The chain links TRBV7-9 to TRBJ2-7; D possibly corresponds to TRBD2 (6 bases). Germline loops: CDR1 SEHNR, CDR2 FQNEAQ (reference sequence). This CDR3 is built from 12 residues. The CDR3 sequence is CASSVADFEQYF. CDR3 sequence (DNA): TGTGCCAGCAGCGTAGCGGACTTCGAGCAGTACTTC. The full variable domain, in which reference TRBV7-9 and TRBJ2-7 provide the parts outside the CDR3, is DTGVSQNPRHKITKRGQNVTFRCDPISEHNRLYWYRQTLGQGPEFLTYFQNEAQLEKSRLLSDRFSAERPKGSFSTLEIQRTEQGDSAMYLCASSVADFEQYFGPGTRLTVT.

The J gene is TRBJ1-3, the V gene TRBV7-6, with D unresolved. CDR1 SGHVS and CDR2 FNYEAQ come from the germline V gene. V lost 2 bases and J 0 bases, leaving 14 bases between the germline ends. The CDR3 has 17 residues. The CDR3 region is CASSLRRNSNSGNTIYF. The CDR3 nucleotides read TGTGCCAGCAGCTTACGACGGAATTCGAACTCTGGAAACACCATATATTTT.